This T cell receptor (beta chain) was found in a study of blood T cell repertoires in COVID-19. Overall study context: Researchers got acute and convalescent COVID-19 samples from the United States, Italy and Spain. T cells, B-cell-depleted T cells, or PBMCs supplied cDNA or gDNA.

In the authors' methods: Reference gene primers were amplified, and this amplification served to estimate nucleated cell counts. The assay was immunoSEQ multiplex PCR, and TCRdb's table has in-frame clones only and misses some. V and J calls and clone size are as listed in that table; D and trimming were resolved from the DNA. The sample comprises fewer than 250,000 clones, around 80% of which are singletons, and 6.5% to 9.5% rests with the top ten. CDR3 length equals 16 residues. Germline CDR1 reads SGHRS; CDR2 reads YFSETQ. The ends were cut back, 0 bases at V and 8 bases at J, with 15 bases in the middle.

The receptor comes from a woman aged 60-70 years with COVID-19, enrolled during active disease. This sequence joins TRBV5-1 and TRBJ1-6; weak D call: TRBD1 (6 bases). Sequencing input: peripheral blood. The CDR3 here is CASSLAKGVRDSPLHF. The CDR3, as DNA: TGCGCCAGCAGCTTGGCTAAGGGGGTAAGGGATTCACCCCTCCACTTT. Drawing the rest from reference TRBV5-1 and TRBJ1-6, the complete variable domain is KAGVTQTPRYLIKTRGQQVTLSCSPISGHRSVSWYQQTPGQGLQFLFEYFSETQRNKGNFPGRFSGRQFSNSRSEMNVSTLELGDSALYLCASSLAKGVRDSPLHFGNGTRLTVT.